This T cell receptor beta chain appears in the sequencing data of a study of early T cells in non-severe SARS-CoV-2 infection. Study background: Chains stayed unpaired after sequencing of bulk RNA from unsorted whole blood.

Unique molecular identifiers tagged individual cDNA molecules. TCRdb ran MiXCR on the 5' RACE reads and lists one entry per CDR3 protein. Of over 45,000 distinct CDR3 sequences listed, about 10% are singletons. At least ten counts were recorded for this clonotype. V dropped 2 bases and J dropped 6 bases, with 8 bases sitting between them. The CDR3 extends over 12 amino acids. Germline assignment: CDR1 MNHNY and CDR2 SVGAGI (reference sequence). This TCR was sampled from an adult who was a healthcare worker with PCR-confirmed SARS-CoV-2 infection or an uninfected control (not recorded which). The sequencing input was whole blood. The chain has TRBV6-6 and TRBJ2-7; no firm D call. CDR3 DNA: TGTGCCAGCAGTTACGAGAGTAGCGAGCAGTACTTC. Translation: CASSYESSEQYF.